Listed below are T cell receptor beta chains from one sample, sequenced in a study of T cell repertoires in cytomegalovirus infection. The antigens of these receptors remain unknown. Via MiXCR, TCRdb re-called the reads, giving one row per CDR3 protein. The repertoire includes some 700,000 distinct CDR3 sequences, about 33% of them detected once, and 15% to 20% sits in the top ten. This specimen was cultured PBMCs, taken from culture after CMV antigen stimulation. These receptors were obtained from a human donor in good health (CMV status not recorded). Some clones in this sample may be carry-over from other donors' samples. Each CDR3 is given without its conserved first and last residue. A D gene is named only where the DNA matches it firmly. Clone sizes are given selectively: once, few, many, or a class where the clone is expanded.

ASSQGQGYETQY | TRBJ2-5 | TRBV14 | TRBD1 | NA
ASSFMGRGNEQF | TRBJ2-1 | TRBV12-3/TRBV12-4 | NA | NA
ASSLIKRDEQF | TRBJ2-1 | TRBV7-2 | NA | NA
SARNRDRGPRLYGYT | TRBJ1-2 | TRBV20-1 | TRBD1 | NA
ASSLTVSSYNEQF | TRBJ2-1 | TRBV7-6 | NA | NA
ASTVGPQQGFTEAF | TRBJ1-1 | TRBV5-3 | TRBD1 | NA
ASSDRITEAF | TRBJ1-1 | TRBV5-1 | NA | few
ASSPLVFVNTEAF | TRBJ1-1 | TRBV7-8 | NA | many
ASSLSSIVEQF | TRBJ2-1 | TRBV7-4 | NA | once
ASSSTGGYSSTDTQY | TRBJ2-3 | TRBV7-8 | TRBD2 | NA
ASSLRPRGANTEAF | TRBJ1-1 | TRBV6-6 | NA | few
ASTPLTGELF | TRBJ2-2 | TRBV6-2/TRBV6-3 | NA | NA
AISVQEEKLF | TRBJ1-4 | TRBV10-3 | NA | NA
ASSPAGGGQPQH | TRBJ1-5 | TRBV7-2 | NA | many
ASTTWTGDNYNEQF | TRBJ2-1 | TRBV6-5 | TRBD1 | NA
ASSLRAPNTEAF | TRBJ1-1 | TRBV7-2 | NA | many
ASSRQGRETQY | TRBJ2-5 | TRBV6-1 | TRBD1 | many
ASSLQGIGTQY | TRBJ2-5 | TRBV11-1 | NA | NA
ASSFGGTWRGPSYEQY | TRBJ2-7 | TRBV27 | NA | few
ASSFSDRRYNSPLH | TRBJ1-6 | TRBV28 | NA | NA
ASSLVTSGKGEQY | TRBJ2-7 | TRBV27 | TRBD2 | NA
ASSPLRASTDTQY | TRBJ2-3 | TRBV7-7 | NA | NA
ASSMARQVGYEQY | TRBJ2-7 | TRBV27 | NA | NA
ATSRDQGVLSYEQY | TRBJ2-7 | TRBV15 | NA | NA
AAPGGINSPLH | TRBJ1-6 | TRBV6-5 | NA | few
ASSPNTETQY | TRBJ2-5 | TRBV12-3/TRBV12-4 | NA | NA
ASSYRLVEGYT | TRBJ1-2 | TRBV28 | NA | few
ATSEGGSRGEQF | TRBJ2-1 | TRBV24-1 | NA | NA
ASSLGSGRGEQY | TRBJ2-7 | TRBV3-1 | TRBD2 | NA
ASSQDRRGGDTQY | TRBJ2-3 | TRBV4-1 | NA | NA
ASSQDIGAPNTEAF | TRBJ1-1 | TRBV4-1 | NA | few
ASSLGPGRGDTEAF | TRBJ1-1 | TRBV28 | NA | NA
ASSVGQGPQETQY | TRBJ2-5 | TRBV9 | TRBD1 | NA